This TCR beta chain was captured in a study of breast tumors, draining lymph nodes, adjacent tissues. General study findings and limits: Findings are consistent with lymph node origin and intratumoral expansion of most tumor T cells.

There are many counts of this clonotype. Its antigen remains unidentified. TCRdb called the multiplex PCR reads again in MiXCR, with one record for every CDR3 protein. Of some 47,000 distinct CDR3 sequences listed, under 55% are singletons. Between the trimmed V and J ends, which lost 2 bases and 3 bases, there was a span of 8 bases. CDR1 is MNHEY and CDR2 is SVGAGI in the germline V gene. This CDR3 spans 13 amino acids. This TCR derives from a female donor with breast cancer. Some clones in this sample may be carry-over from other donors' samples. This chain links TRBV6-5 with TRBJ2-7; D gene uncertain. The source material was breast tumor tissue. The CDR3, as DNA: TGTGCCAGCAGTTACGGTGGGGTCTACGAGCAGTACTTC. Its translation is CASSYGGVYEQYF.